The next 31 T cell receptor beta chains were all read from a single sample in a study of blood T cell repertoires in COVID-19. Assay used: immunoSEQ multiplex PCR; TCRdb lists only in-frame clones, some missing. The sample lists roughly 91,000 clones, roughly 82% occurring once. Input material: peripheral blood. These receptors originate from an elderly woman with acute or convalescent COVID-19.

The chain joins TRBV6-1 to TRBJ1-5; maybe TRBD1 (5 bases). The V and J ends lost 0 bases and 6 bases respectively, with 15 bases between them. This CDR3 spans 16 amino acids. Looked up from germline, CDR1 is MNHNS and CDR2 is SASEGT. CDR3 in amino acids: CASSEAGLRRAQPQHF. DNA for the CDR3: TGTGCCAGCAGTGAAGCGGGACTCCGGAGGGCTCAGCCCCAGCATTTT.

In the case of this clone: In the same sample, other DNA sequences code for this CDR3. Written as DNA, the CDR3 is TGTGCCAGCAGTTACTCCCGGACAGGGGGGGAGACCCAGTACTTC. Translating it yields CASSYSRTGGETQYF. The V and J genes are TRBV6-5 and TRBJ2-5, with 10 bases that match TRBD1. Per the germline V gene, CDR1 is MNHEY and CDR2 is SVGAGI. V was pared by 0 bases and J by 5 bases, with 3 bases of the junction left unmatched. CDR3 length equals 15 residues.

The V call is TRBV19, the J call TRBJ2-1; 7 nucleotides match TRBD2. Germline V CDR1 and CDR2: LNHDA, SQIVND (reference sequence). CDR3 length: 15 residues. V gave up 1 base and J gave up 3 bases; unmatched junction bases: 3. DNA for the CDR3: TGTGCCAGTAGTATAGGGTGGGAGGGCTACAATGAGCAGTTCTTC. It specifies CASSIGWEGYNEQFF.

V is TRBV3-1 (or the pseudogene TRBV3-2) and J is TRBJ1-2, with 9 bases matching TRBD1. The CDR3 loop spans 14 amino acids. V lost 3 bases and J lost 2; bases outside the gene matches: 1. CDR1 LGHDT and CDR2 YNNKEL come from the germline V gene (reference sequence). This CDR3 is CASSHDRGNYGYTF. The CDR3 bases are TGTGCCAGCAGCCATGACAGGGGGAACTATGGCTACACCTTC.

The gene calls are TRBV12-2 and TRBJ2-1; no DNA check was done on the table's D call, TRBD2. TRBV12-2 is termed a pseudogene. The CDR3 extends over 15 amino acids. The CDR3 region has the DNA TGTGCAAGTCCCCGGGGACTAGCGGGCCACAATGAGCAGTTCTTC. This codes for CASPRGLAGHNEQFF.

This CDR3 reads CASTTGGGRFGYTF. The CDR3 bases are TGTGCCAGTACCACGGGGGGCGGTAGGTTTGGCTACACCTTC. The rearrangement joins TRBV19 to TRBJ1-2; maybe TRBD1 (6 bases). Germline V gives CDR1 LNHDA, CDR2 SQIVND (reference sequence). Trimming pared 7 bases from V and 7 bases from J, leaving 19 bases between. This CDR3 comprises 14 residues.

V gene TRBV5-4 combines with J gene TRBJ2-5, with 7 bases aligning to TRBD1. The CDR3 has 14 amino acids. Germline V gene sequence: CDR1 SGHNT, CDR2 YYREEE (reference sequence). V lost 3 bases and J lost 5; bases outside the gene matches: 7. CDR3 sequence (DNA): TGTGCCAGCAGCTCGGGACAGCTTCAGGAGACCCAGTACTTC. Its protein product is CASSSGQLQETQYF.

CDR3: CSAHRNEKLFF. The CDR3 coding sequence is TGCAGTGCTCACAGGAATGAAAAACTGTTTTTT. The chain uses TRBV20-1 and TRBJ1-4; D is possibly TRBD1 (5 bases). The germline V gene encodes CDR1 DFQATT and CDR2 SNEGSKA (reference sequence). The CDR3 loop spans 11 amino acids. Trimming left V 5 bases short and J 5 bases short, with 6 bases between.

CDR3 amino acids: CATSPTAAGTEAFF. In DNA, the CDR3 is TGTGCCACCAGCCCAACTGCGGCCGGGACTGAAGCTTTCTTT. The chain recombines TRBV15 with TRBJ1-1; D not certain. V was clipped by 5 bases and J by 5 bases, with 15 bases between them. In germline, CDR1 is LNHNV, CDR2 YYDKDF (reference sequence). This CDR3 is built from 14 residues.

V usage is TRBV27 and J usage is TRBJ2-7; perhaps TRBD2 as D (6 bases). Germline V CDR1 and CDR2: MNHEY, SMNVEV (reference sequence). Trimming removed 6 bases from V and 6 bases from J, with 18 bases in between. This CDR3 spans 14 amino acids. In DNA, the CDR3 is TGTGCCAGCAGAACCGGGACTTATGGGGGCGAGCAGTACTTC. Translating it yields CASRTGTYGGEQYF.

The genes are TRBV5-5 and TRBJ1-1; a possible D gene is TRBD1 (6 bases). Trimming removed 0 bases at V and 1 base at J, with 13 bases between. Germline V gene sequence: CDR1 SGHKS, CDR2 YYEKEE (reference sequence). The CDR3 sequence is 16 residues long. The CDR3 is CASSLGLNRANTEAFF. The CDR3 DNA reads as TGTGCCAGCAGCTTGGGGCTGAACAGGGCGAACACTGAAGCTTTCTTT.

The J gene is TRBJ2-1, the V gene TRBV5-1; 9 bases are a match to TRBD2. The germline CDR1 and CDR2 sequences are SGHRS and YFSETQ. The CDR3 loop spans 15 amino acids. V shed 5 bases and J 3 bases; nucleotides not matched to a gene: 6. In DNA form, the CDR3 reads TGCGCCAGCAGTCAACTAGCGGGTCTCTACAATGAGCAGTTCTTC. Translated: CASSQLAGLYNEQFF.

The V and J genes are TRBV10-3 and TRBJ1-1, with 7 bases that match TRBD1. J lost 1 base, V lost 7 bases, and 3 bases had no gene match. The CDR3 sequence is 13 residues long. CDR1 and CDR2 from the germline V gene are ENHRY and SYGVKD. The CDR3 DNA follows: TGTGCCATCAAAAACAGGGGGAACACTGAAGCTTTCTTT. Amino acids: CAIKNRGNTEAFF.

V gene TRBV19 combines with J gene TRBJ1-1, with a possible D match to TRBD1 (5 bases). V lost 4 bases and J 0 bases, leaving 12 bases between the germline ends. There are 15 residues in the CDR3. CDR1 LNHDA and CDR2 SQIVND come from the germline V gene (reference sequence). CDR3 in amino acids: CASSKRQRLNTEAFF. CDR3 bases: TGTGCCAGTAGTAAGAGACAGCGTCTGAACACTGAAGCTTTCTTT.

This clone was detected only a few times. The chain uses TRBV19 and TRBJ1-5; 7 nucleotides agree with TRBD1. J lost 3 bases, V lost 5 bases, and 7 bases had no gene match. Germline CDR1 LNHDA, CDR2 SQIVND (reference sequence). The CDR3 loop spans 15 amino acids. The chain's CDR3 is CASSLRDSYNQPQHF. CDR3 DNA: TGTGCCAGTAGTCTGCGGGACAGTTACAATCAGCCCCAGCATTTT.

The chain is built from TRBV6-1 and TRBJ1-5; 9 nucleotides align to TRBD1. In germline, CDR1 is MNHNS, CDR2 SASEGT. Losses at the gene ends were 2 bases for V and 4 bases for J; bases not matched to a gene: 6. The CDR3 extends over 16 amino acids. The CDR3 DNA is TGTGCCAGCAGTGAAACAGGGGGCCTGCGGAATCAGCCCCAGCATTTT. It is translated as CASSETGGLRNQPQHF.

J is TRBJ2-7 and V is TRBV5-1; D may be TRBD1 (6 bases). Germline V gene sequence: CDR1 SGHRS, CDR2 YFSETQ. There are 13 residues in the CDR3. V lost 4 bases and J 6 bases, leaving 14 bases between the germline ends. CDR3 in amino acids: CASSQTGFVEQYF. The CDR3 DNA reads TGCGCCAGCAGCCAAACAGGGTTTGTCGAGCAGTACTTC.

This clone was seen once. The CDR3 DNA reads TGTGCCAGCAGCCCCCCGGGACTCCCTGTCGCCGGGGAGCTGTTTTTT. As protein: CASSPPGLPVAGELFF. The chain employs TRBV7-2 and TRBJ2-2; D is possibly TRBD2 (6 bases). The germline V gene has CDR1 SGHTA and CDR2 FQGNSA. This CDR3 has 16 residues. The ends were cut back, 5 bases at V and 6 bases at J, with 19 bases in the middle.

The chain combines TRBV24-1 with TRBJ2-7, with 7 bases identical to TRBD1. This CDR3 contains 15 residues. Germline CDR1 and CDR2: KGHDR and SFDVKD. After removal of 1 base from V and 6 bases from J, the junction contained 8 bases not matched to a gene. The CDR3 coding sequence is TGTGCCACCAGTGATTTCTTTTCAGGGGGTCGCGAGCAGTACTTC. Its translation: CATSDFFSGGREQYF.

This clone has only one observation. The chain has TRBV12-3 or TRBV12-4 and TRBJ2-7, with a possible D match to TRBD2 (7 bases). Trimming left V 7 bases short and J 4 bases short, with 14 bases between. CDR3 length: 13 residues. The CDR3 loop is CASKSGGAYEQYF. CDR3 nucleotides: TGTGCCAGCAAGTCGGGGGGCGCTTACGAGCAGTACTTC.

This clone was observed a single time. The chain's CDR3 is CSARTAGLTDTQYF. DNA of the CDR3: TGCAGCGCACGGACAGCGGGGTTGACAGATACGCAGTATTTT. The J gene is TRBJ2-3, the V gene TRBV29-1, with a weak D call TRBD2 (7 bases). Germline-derived CDR1 and CDR2 are SQVTM and ANQGSEA. V lost 7 bases and J 3 bases, leaving 17 bases between the germline ends. CDR3 length: 14 residues.

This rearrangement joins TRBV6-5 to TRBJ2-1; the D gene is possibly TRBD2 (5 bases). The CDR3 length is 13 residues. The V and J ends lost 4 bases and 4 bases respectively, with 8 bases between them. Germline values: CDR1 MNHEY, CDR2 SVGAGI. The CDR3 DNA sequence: TGTGCCAGCAGTTCCAAGCGGTACAATGAGCAGTTCTTC. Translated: CASSSKRYNEQFF.

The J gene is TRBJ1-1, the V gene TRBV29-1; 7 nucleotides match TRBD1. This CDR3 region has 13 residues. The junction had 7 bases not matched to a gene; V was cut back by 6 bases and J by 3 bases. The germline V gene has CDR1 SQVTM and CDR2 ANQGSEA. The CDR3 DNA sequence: TGCAGCGTACGACAGGGAGCGGACACTGAAGCTTTCTTT. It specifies CSVRQGADTEAFF.

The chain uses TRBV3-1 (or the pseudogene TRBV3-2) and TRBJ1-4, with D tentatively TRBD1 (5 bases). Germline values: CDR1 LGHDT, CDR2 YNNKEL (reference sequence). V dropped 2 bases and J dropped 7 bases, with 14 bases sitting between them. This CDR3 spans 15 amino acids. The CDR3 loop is CASSQRGGQGEKLFF. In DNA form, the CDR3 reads TGTGCCAGCAGCCAACGGGGAGGTCAGGGTGAAAAACTGTTTTTT.

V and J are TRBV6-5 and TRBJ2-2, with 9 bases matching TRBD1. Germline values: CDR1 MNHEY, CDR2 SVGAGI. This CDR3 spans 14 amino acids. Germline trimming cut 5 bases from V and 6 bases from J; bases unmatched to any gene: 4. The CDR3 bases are TGTGCCAGCAGTCCGAGGACAGGGGCCGGGGAGCTGTTTTTT. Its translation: CASSPRTGAGELFF.

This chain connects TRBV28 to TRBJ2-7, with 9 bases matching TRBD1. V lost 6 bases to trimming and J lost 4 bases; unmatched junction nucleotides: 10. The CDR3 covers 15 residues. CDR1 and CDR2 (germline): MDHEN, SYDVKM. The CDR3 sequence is CASRGIGTGPYEQYF. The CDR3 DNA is TGTGCCAGCAGGGGGATCGGGACAGGGCCTTACGAGCAGTACTTC.

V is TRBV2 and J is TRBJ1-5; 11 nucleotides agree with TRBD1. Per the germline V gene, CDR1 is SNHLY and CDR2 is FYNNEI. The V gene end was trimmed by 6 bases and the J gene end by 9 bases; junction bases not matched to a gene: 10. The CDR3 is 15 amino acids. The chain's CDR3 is CASSEPGQGDPPQHF. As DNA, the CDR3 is TGTGCCAGCAGCGAACCGGGACAGGGGGATCCGCCCCAGCATTTT.

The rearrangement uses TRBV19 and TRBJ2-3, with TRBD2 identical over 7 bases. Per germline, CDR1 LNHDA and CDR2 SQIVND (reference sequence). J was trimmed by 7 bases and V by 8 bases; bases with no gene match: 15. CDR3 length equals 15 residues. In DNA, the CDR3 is TGTGCCAGTGTTGGGGGGGAGACTGGGAGGAATACGCAGTATTTT. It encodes CASVGGETGRNTQYF.

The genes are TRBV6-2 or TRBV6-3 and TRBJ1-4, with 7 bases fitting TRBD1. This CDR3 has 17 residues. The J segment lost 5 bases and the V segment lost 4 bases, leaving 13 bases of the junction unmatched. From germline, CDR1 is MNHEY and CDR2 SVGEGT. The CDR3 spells CASSSVTGRRGNEKLFF. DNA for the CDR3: TGTGCCAGCAGTTCCGTGACAGGGCGGAGGGGGAATGAAAAACTGTTTTTT.

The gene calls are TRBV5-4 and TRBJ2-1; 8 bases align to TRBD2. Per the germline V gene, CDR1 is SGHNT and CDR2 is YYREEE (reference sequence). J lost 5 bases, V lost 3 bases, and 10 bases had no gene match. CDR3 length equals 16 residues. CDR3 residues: CASSSGAGGADNEQFF. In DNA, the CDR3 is TGTGCCAGCAGCTCCGGGGCCGGGGGGGCCGACAATGAGCAGTTCTTC.

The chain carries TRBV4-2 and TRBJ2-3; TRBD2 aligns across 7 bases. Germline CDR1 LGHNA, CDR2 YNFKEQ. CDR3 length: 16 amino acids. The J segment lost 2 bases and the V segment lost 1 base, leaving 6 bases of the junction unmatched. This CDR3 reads CASSQASSGFTDTQYF. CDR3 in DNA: TGTGCCAGCAGCCAAGCTTCTAGCGGATTCACAGATACGCAGTATTTT.